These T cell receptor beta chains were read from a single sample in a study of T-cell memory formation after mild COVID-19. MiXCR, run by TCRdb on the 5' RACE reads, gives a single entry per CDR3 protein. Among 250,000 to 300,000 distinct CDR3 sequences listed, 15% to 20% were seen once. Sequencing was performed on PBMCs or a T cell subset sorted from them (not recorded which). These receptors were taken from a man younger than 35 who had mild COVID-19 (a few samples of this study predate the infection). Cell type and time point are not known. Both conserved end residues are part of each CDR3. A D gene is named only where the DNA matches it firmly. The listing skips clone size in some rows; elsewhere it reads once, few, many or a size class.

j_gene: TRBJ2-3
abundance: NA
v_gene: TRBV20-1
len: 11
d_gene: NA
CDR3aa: CSATSTDTQYF
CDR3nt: TGCAGTGCTACCAGCACAGATACGCAGTATTTT

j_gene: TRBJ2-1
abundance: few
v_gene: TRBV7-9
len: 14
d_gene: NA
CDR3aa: CASSLGSRYNEQFF
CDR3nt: TGTGCCAGCAGCTTAGGTTCACGGTACAATGAGCAGTTCTTC

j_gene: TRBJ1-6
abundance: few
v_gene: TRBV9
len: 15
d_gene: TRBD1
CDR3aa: CASGIRTGLRSPLHF
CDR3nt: TGTGCCAGCGGGATAAGGACAGGGTTGAGGTCACCCCTCCACTTT

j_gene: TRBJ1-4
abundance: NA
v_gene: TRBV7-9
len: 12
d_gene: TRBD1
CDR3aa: CASSSPDRRLFF
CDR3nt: TGTGCCAGCAGCTCGCCGGACAGGAGACTGTTTTTT

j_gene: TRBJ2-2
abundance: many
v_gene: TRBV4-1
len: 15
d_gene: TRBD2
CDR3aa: CASSQAGGRTGELFF
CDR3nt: TGCGCCAGCAGCCAAGCGGGGGGGCGCACCGGGGAGCTGTTTTTT

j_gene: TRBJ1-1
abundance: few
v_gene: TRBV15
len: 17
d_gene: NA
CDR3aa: CATSREVVRDTNTEAFF
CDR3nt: TGTGCCACCAGCAGAGAGGTTGTAAGGGATACGAACACTGAAGCTTTCTTT

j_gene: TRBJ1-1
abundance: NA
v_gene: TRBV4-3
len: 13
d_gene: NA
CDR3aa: CASCQEINTEAFF
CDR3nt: TGCGCCAGCTGCCAGGAGATTAACACTGAAGCTTTCTTT

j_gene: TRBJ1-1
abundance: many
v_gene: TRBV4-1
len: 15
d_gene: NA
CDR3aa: CASSQVRYGDTEAFF
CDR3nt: TGCGCCAGCAGCCAAGTTCGGTATGGAGACACTGAAGCTTTCTTT

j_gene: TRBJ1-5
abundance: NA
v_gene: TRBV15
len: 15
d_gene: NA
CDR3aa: CATSRGPSGNQPQHF
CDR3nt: TGTGCCACCAGCAGAGGCCCCTCAGGGAATCAGCCCCAGCATTTT

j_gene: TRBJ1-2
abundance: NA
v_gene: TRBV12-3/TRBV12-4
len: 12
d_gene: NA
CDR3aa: CASSAVRNGYTF
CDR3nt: TGTGCCAGCAGTGCTGTCAGGAATGGCTACACCTTC

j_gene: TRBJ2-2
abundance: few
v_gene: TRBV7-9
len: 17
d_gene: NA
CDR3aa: CASSGRPRGLSTGELFF
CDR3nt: TGTGCCAGCAGCGGAAGGCCCCGGGGTCTCTCGACCGGGGAGCTGTTTTTT

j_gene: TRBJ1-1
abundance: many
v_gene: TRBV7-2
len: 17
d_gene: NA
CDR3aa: CASSLDLGGLFYTEAFF
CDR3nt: TGTGCCAGCAGCTTAGATCTGGGGGGTCTTTTTTACACTGAAGCTTTCTTT

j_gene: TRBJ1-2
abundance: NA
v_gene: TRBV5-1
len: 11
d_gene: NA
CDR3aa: CASSLEGVYTF
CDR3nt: TGCGCCAGCAGCTTGGAAGGAGTCTACACCTTC

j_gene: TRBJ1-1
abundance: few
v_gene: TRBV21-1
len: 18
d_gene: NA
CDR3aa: CASSKEGNRGTGNTEAFF
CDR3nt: TGTGCCAGCAGCAAAGAGGGGAACAGGGGAACAGGGAACACTGAAGCTTTCTTT

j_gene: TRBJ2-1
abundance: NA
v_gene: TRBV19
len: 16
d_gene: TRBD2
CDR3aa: CASSIQRGGAYNEQFF
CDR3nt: TGTGCCAGTAGTATACAGCGGGGGGGTGCCTACAATGAGCAGTTCTTC

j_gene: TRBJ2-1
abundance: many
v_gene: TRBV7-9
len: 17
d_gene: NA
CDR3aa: CASSLEAAGSSYNEQFF
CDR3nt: TGTGCCAGCAGCTTAGAGGCAGCCGGTAGCTCCTACAATGAGCAGTTCTTC

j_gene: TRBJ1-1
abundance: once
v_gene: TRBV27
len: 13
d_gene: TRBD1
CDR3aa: CGSSLYRGLEAFF
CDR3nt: TGTGGCAGCAGTTTGTACAGGGGGCTCGAAGCTTTCTTT

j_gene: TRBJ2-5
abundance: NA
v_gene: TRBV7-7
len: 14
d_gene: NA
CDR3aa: CASRRRGSGETQYF
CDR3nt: TGTGCCAGCAGGCGCCGGGGTTCCGGAGAGACCCAGTACTTC

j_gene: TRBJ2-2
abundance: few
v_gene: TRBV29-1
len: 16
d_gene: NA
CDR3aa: CSVSVGQPANTGELFF
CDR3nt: TGCAGCGTTAGCGTTGGGCAGCCCGCGAACACCGGGGAGCTGTTTTTT

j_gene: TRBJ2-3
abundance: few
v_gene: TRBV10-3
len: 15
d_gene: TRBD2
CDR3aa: CAISDLAESTDTQYF
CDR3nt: TGTGCCATCAGTGATCTAGCGGAGAGCACAGATACGCAGTATTTT

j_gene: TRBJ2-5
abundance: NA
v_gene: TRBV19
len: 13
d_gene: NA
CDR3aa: CASTQGAEETQYF
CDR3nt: TGTGCCAGTACGCAAGGGGCAGAAGAGACCCAGTACTTC

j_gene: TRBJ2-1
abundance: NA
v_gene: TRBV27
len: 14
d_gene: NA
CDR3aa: CASIKGRSYNEQFF
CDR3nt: TGTGCCAGCATTAAGGGGAGATCCTACAATGAGCAGTTCTTC

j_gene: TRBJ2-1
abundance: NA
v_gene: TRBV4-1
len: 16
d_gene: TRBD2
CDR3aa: CASSQELAGGLHEQFF
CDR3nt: TGCGCCAGCAGCCAAGAACTAGCGGGAGGACTCCATGAGCAGTTCTTC

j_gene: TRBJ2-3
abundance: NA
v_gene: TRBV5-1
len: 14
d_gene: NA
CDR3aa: CASSPDPTADTQYF
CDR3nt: TGCGCCAGCAGCCCGGATCCCACGGCAGATACGCAGTATTTT

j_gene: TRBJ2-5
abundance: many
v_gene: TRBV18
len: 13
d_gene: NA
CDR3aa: CASSPGTRETQYF
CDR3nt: TGTGCCAGCTCACCAGGGACCCGGGAGACCCAGTACTTC

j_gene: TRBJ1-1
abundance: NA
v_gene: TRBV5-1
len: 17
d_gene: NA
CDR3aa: CASSLTGSGVMNTEAFF
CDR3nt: TGCGCCAGCAGCTTGACCGGGTCCGGGGTAATGAACACTGAAGCTTTCTTT

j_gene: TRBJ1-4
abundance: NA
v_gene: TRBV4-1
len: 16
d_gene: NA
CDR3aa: CASSHPGRTTGQKLFF
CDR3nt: TGCGCCAGCAGCCACCCAGGTCGGACCACGGGCCAAAAACTGTTTTTT